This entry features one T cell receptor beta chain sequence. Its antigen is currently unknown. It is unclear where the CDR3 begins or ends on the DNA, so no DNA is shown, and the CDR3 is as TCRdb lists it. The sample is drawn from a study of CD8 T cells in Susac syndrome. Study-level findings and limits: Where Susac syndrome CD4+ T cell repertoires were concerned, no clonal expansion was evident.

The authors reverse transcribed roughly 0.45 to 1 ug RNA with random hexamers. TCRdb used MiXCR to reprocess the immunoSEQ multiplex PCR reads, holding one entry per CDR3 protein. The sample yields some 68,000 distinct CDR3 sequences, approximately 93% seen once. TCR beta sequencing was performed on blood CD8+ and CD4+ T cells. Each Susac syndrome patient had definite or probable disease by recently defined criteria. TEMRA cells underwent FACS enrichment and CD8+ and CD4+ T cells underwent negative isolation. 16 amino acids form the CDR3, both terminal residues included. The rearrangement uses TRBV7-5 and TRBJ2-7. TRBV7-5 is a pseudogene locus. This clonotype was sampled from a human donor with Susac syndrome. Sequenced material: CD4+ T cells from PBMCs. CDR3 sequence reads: CISVSEARTFSSEQYF.